Presented here are 21 T cell receptor beta chains from one specimen sequenced in a study of Graves' ophthalmopathy and Graves' hyperthyroidism (dated by TCRdb to between 2017 and 2018). The data were produced on an Illumina HiSeq 2000. For repertoire sequencing, the TCR beta CDR3 regions were amplified from RNA transcripts. The first round was an RT-PCR using HTBI primers with the Qiagen OneStep RT-PCR kit, and this first round was followed by a second-round multiplex PCR, then size selection and purification. Clones were called with MiXCR by TCRdb after fastp trimmed the public reads at Q25, and only in-frame beta chains were retained. Duplicate CDR3 protein sequences are folded into a single record with the most common DNA and genes. For this sample there are around 590,000 distinct CDR3 sequences; less than 45% appear just once. Jointly, the top ten make up about 4.6% of the sample. The sample consisted of peripheral blood or thyroid tissue (not recorded which). All receptors derive from an adult man with Graves' hyperthyroidism.

A remark on this clonotype: The junction shows a germline mismatch at one end, possibly a read error. The CDR3, as DNA: TGTGCCAGCAGTGGTCCCAGGGGGCTCGTCACTGAAGCTTTC. Protein: CASSGPRGLVTEAF. This sequence joins TRBV2 and TRBJ2-6; 8 positions match TRBD1. Per germline, CDR1 SNHLY and CDR2 FYNNEI. This CDR3 contains 14 residues.

This clonotype has a handful of counts. The chain is built from TRBV29-1 and TRBJ2-3; weak D call: TRBD1 (6 bases). Germline CDR1 SQVTM, CDR2 ANQGSEA. Trimming left V 6 bases short and J 0 bases short, with 13 bases between. The CDR3 has 14 residues. CDR3 protein: CSVLQGVSTDTQYF. The CDR3 DNA reads TGCAGCGTATTACAGGGAGTTAGCACAGATACGCAGTATTTT.

Details on this clonotype: A single base separates this from a much larger clone, so it may be a read error. This chain uses TRBV20-1 with TRBJ2-5; 8 bases agree with TRBD1. Germline CDR1 DFQATT, CDR2 SNEGSKA (reference sequence). The CDR3 covers 14 residues. The CDR3: CSATRTGTGETQHF. CDR3 DNA sequence: TGCAGTGCTACCAGGACAGGGACGGGAGAGACCCAGCACTTC.

This sequence joins TRBV2 and TRBJ2-7, with D uncertain. CDR3 length: 13 amino acids. The ends were cut back, 6 bases at V and 2 bases at J, with 11 bases in the middle. The germline CDR1 and CDR2 sequences are SNHLY and FYNNEI. CDR3 sequence: CASRYSETYEQYF. The CDR3 bases are TGTGCCAGCAGGTACAGTGAAACCTACGAGCAGTACTTC.

This clonotype was seen at least ten times. The gene calls are TRBV12-3 or TRBV12-4 and TRBJ1-2; D unclear. V lost 3 bases, J lost 1 base, and 9 bases lay in between. CDR3 size: 14 residues. The CDR3 is CASSFRLINYGYTF. CDR3 DNA sequence: TGTGCCAGCAGTTTCAGGCTGATTAACTATGGCTACACCTTC.

This clonotype was observed at least ten times. V gene TRBV10-3 combines with J gene TRBJ2-7, with a weak D call TRBD1 (6 bases). This CDR3 region has 14 residues. The V gene lost 5 bases and the J gene lost 5 bases, with 16 bases spanning the gap. Germline assignment: CDR1 ENHRY and CDR2 SYGVKD. In DNA form, the CDR3 reads TGTGCCATCAGTCATGTTGACAGGTTACACGAGCAGTACTTC. Protein sequence: CAISHVDRLHEQYF.

Of note for this clonotype: Germline is not matched at one junction end, which may reflect a read error. The rearrangement uses TRBV11-3 and TRBJ1-5; a possible D gene is TRBD1 (5 bases). The CDR3 totals 14 residues. Germline CDR1 SGHNT, CDR2 YENEEA. The CDR3: CASSLAGVIQPQHF. CDR3 sequence (DNA): TGCGCCAGCAGCTTAGCGGGGGTGATTCAGCCCCAGCATTTT.

In its sample, this clonotype was seen many times. The V gene is TRBV7-2, the J gene TRBJ1-2; TRBD1 aligns across 7 bases. Germline V gene lookup returns CDR1 SGHTA and CDR2 FQGNSA. Losses at the gene ends were 4 bases for V and 3 bases for J; bases not matched to a gene: 8. The CDR3 runs 15 residues. The CDR3: CASSSYRGLDYGYTF. CDR3 coding DNA: TGTGCCAGCAGCTCTTACAGGGGCTTGGACTATGGCTACACCTTC.

This clonotype was found a few times. The chain employs TRBV7-9 and TRBJ1-3; D gene unclear. This CDR3 contains 14 residues. Germline V CDR1 and CDR2: SEHNR, FQNEAQ (reference sequence). V lost 1 base to trimming and J lost 1 base, with 5 bases between them. CDR3 region: CASSLGMSGNTIYF. Written as DNA, the CDR3 is TGTGCCAGCAGCTTAGGGATGTCTGGAAACACCATATATTTT.

The V and J genes are TRBV15 and TRBJ1-2; 7 bases map to TRBD1. The trim removed 2 bases at V and 2 bases at J, leaving 8 bases unmatched. Germline V gene lookup returns CDR1 LNHNV and CDR2 YYDKDF (reference sequence). The CDR3 length is 16 residues. CDR3 residues: CATSRLGDRVNYGYTF. The CDR3 DNA reads TGTGCCACCAGCAGACTAGGAGACAGGGTGAACTATGGCTACACCTTC.

The chain is built from TRBV10-3 and TRBJ1-2; D is perhaps TRBD1 (6 bases). This CDR3 has 14 residues. Per the germline V gene, CDR1 is ENHRY and CDR2 is SYGVKD. The V and J ends lost 6 bases and 6 bases respectively, with 17 bases between them. CDR3 in DNA: TGTGCCATCAGCCCGGGTTCAGGGGAGGATGGCTACACCTTC. As protein: CAISPGSGEDGYTF.

In this sample, this clonotype turned up many times. J is TRBJ2-6 and V is TRBV10-3; D is unresolved. Germline CDR1 reads ENHRY; CDR2 reads SYGVKD. This CDR3 region has 17 residues. Between the trimmed V and J ends, which lost 4 bases and 0 bases, there was a span of 13 bases. The CDR3 here is CAISAASRRSGANVLTF. The CDR3 region has the DNA TGTGCCATCAGTGCGGCCAGCCGTCGCTCTGGGGCCAACGTCCTGACTTTC.

The chain couples TRBV2 to TRBJ1-4; D unclear. V lost 0 bases, J lost 7 bases, and 15 bases lay in between. The germline gives CDR1 SNHLY, CDR2 FYNNEI. There are 16 residues in the CDR3. The CDR3 sequence: CASSEALESGVEKLFF. The CDR3 DNA reads TGTGCCAGCAGTGAAGCACTGGAATCGGGTGTTGAAAAACTGTTTTTT.

This clonotype showed up just a few times. The chain employs TRBV2 and TRBJ2-3, with D perhaps assigned TRBD1 or TRBD2 (5 bases each). V shed 7 bases and J shed 10 bases, with 18 bases lying between them. The V gene's germline CDR1 is SNHLY and CDR2 FYNNEI. The CDR3 sequence is 13 residues long. As DNA, the CDR3 is TGTGCCAGCAACTCCGGGACCTCAAATCCGCAGTATTTT. It codes for CASNSGTSNPQYF.

This clonotype occurred a few times. This chain uses TRBV5-1 with TRBJ2-1; perhaps TRBD1 as D (5 bases). Trimming removed 0 bases at V and 3 bases at J, with 7 bases between. CDR1 and CDR2 (germline): SGHRS, YFSETQ. The CDR3 covers 14 residues. The DNA for the CDR3 is TGCGCCAGCAGCTTGGGGACAAACTACAATGAGCAGTTCTTC. As protein: CASSLGTNYNEQFF.

This clonotype was counted ten times or more. The genes are TRBV7-8 and TRBJ1-1, with a possible D match to TRBD1 (5 bases). Trimming shortened V by 3 bases and J by 1 base, and 12 bases separated the two germline ends. The CDR3 totals 15 residues. Per germline, CDR1 SGHVS and CDR2 FQNEAQ. The CDR3 region has the DNA TGTGCCAGCAGCTTTTATTTGGGGGGGAACACTGAAGCTTTCTTT. Translating it yields CASSFYLGGNTEAFF.

This clonotype has just one count. The chain employs TRBV29-1 and TRBJ2-5; D gene ambiguous. Germline assignment: CDR1 SQVTM and CDR2 ANQGSEA. The CDR3 extends over 14 amino acids. V lost 6 bases and J lost 5, with 19 bases in between. CDR3 sequence (DNA): TGCAGCGTGATAGTCAGCAGGCAGTCGGAGACCCAGTACTTC. It is translated as CSVIVSRQSETQYF.

The chain uses TRBV2 and TRBJ2-3, with D unresolved. Germline CDR1 and CDR2: SNHLY and FYNNEI. Trimming cost V 8 bases and J 0 bases, with 12 bases left between them. The CDR3 has 14 residues. The CDR3 sequence is CASGTDPSTDTQYF. DNA for the CDR3: TGTGCCAGCGGAACAGACCCTAGCACAGATACGCAGTATTTT.

The chain has TRBV7-8 and TRBJ1-5; no definite D call. Germline-derived CDR1 and CDR2 are SGHVS and FQNEAQ. The CDR3 is 16 amino acids. V shed 5 bases and J shed 2 bases, with 16 bases lying between them. CDR3 sequence reads: CASSLRVFQGNQPQHF. DNA for the CDR3: TGTGCCAGCAGCCTAAGGGTTTTTCAGGGCAATCAGCCCCAGCATTTT.

The chain carries TRBV10-3 and TRBJ1-6; D perhaps matches TRBD1 (6 bases). The length of the CDR3 is 13 residues. Germline V CDR1 and CDR2: ENHRY, SYGVKD. Trimming stripped 10 bases from V and 7 bases from J, with 14 bases between. The CDR3 loop reads CATLRTENSPLHF. In nucleotides, the CDR3 is TGTGCCACCTTACGGACAGAAAATTCACCCCTCCACTTT.

This chain connects TRBV29-1 to TRBJ2-5, with 9 bases identical to TRBD1. The CDR3 is 12 residues long. CDR1 and CDR2 (germline): SQVTM, ANQGSEA. V shed 4 bases, J shed 7 bases, and the junction held 4 bases outside the gene matches. The CDR3 loop reads CSVVSGQGTQYF. The CDR3 DNA sequence: TGCAGCGTTGTTTCGGGACAGGGGACCCAGTACTTC.